This T cell receptor beta chain was identified in a study of CD8+ T cells in alopecia areata. The germline CDR1 and CDR2 sequences are GTSNPN and SVGIG (reference sequence). This CDR3 spans 10 amino acids. Trimming removed 0 bases at V and 6 bases at J, with 2 bases between. Findings and limits, study-wide: Possibly because of HLA-related factors, TCR sharing was less clear across patients than in mice.

Regarding this clone: Its antigen is still unknown.

Following extraction, RNA underwent reverse transcription to cDNA, which served as the sequencing template. Profiled with immunoSEQ multiplex PCR; TCRdb holds only in-frame clones, not every one. This table holds 95,000 to 120,000 clones, approximately 61% found once. This clonotype originated in a human donor with alopecia areata. This chain connects TRBV30 to TRBJ1-1; the D is unclear. The sample comprised NKG2D-low CD8+ T cells sorted from blood. CDR3 loop: CAWSVSEAFF. CDR3 DNA: TGTGCCTGGAGTGTCTCTGAAGCTTTCTTT.